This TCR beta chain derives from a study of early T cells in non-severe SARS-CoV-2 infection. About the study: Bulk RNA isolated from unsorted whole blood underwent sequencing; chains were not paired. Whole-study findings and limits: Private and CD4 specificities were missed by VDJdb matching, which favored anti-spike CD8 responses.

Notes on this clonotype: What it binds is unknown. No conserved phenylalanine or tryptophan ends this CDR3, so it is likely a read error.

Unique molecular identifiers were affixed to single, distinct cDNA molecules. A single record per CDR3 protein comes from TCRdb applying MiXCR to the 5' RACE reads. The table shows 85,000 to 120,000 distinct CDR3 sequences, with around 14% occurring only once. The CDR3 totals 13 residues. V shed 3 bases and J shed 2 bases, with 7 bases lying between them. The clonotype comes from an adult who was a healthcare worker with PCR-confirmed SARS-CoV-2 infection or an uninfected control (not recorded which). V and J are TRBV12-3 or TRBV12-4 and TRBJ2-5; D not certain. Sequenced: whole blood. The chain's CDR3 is CASSLQQQETQYL. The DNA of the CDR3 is TGTGCCAGCAGTTTGCAGCAACAAGAGACCCAGTACCTC.